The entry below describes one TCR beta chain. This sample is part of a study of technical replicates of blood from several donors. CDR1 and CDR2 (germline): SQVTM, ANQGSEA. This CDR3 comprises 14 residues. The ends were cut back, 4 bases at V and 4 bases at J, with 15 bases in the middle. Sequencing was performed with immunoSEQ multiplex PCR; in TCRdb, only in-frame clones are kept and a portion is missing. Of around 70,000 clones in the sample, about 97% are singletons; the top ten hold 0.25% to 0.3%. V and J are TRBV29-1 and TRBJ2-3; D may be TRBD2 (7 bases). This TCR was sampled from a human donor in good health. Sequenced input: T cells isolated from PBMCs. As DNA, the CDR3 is TGCAGCGTTGTAACCGGGGGGCAGGCAGATACGCAGTATTTT. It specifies CSVVTGGQADTQYF.